This entry lists 19 T cell receptor beta chains sequenced from one sample in a study of CXCR3-negative and CXCR3-positive naive CD8 T cells. Broader study findings: Greater hydrophobicity was found in TRB CDR3s of CXCR3-positive naive cells than of CXCR3-negative naive cells.

It was by 5' RACE with UMI labels that the TRB cDNA libraries were prepared. With the 5' RACE reads reprocessed, TCRdb shows one record per CDR3 protein and no DNA. Here the sample table reports about 84,000 distinct CDR3 sequences. Their specific antigens are unknown. Sequences were obtained from naive CXCR3+ CD8+ T cells from blood. Documented subset: CD45RO-CCR7+CD27+CD95- naive CD8+ T cells expressing CXCR3 (TNR3+). The origin of the receptors is a human donor in good health. Some clones in this sample may be carry-over from other donors' samples.

The chain joins TRBV7-6 to TRBJ1-3; without DNA, the TCRdb call of TRBD1 cannot be checked. Germline V gene lookup returns CDR1 SGHVS and CDR2 FNYEAQ. The CDR3 runs to 16 residues. CDR3 region: CASSLLPGQSGNTIYF.

The chain has TRBV27 and TRBJ2-7. Germline V gene lookup returns CDR1 MNHEY and CDR2 SMNVEV (reference sequence). There are 13 residues in the CDR3. Here the CDR3 reads CASSFGKDYEQYF.

The chain couples TRBV5-6 to TRBJ1-1. Germline loops: CDR1 SGHDT, CDR2 YYEEEE. The CDR3 is 14 amino acids. CDR3 residues: CASNYRTDLEGAFF.

J is TRBJ2-1 and V is TRBV7-6; TCRdb indicates TRBD2, and absent DNA this call remains unverified. The germline V gene has CDR1 SGHVS and CDR2 FNYEAQ. The CDR3 contains 17 residues. The CDR3 sequence is CASSYLWSSAGHNEQFF.

The gene calls are TRBV27 and TRBJ1-1. This CDR3 spans 14 amino acids. Germline V lookup: CDR1 MNHEY, CDR2 SMNVEV (reference sequence). CDR3 in amino acids: CASTSSPRHTEAFF.

This chain connects TRBV27 to TRBJ2-1; the TRBD2 assignment by TCRdb is unverifiable without DNA. The CDR3 has 14 residues. Germline V gene data show CDR1 as MNHEY and CDR2 as SMNVEV (reference sequence). The CDR3 sequence: CASSPSGSYNEQFF.

The chain recombines TRBV19 with TRBJ2-7; absent DNA, TCRdb's TRBD2 call cannot be checked. This CDR3 comprises 15 residues. CDR1 is LNHDA and CDR2 is SQIVND in the germline V gene (reference sequence). The CDR3 is CASSITAGGPREQYF.

CDR3 protein: CASTTFVGPDTQYF. The V call is TRBV4-2, the J call TRBJ2-3. CDR1 is LGHNA and CDR2 is YNFKEQ in the germline V gene. The CDR3 is 14 amino acids.

The chain uses TRBV4-3 and TRBJ1-5; TCRdb outputs TRBD1, but without DNA this stays unchecked. Germline CDR1 and CDR2: LGHNA and YSLEER. This CDR3 contains 16 residues. The CDR3 protein is CASSQEVGQLLNPQHF.

This chain connects TRBV6-2 or TRBV6-3 to TRBJ2-2; TCRdb proposes TRBD2, but this gene call is untestable without DNA. The CDR3 has 15 amino acids. CDR1 is MNHEY, CDR2 SVGEGT, per germline. The CDR3 loop is CASSNLADNTGELFF.

The chain combines TRBV12-3 or TRBV12-4 with TRBJ1-4. The CDR3 runs to 14 residues. The CDR3 sequence is CASSRPGGGEKLFF.

CDR3 protein: CASSIWLEETQYF. The genes are TRBV19 and TRBJ2-5; the TCRdb call, TRBD2, lacks DNA for checking. Germline V lookup: CDR1 LNHDA, CDR2 SQIVND (reference sequence). The CDR3 is made up of 13 amino acids.

V and J are TRBV12-3 or TRBV12-4 and TRBJ1-1. The CDR3 is 12 residues long. CDR3 loop: CASITWNTEAFF.

The chain links TRBV28 to TRBJ1-6; TCRdb lists TRBD1, though no DNA is available to test this call. The CDR3 consists of 15 residues. From germline, CDR1 is MDHEN and CDR2 SYDVKM. CDR3 sequence: CASSLLGQGNSPLHF.

The chain employs TRBV12-3 or TRBV12-4 and TRBJ2-4; the D gene TCRdb calls, TRBD2, cannot be checked with no DNA. The CDR3 sequence is 18 residues long. The CDR3 sequence is CASSSGTSGADAKNIQYF.

This chain joins TRBV28 and TRBJ2-7; the TCRdb call, TRBD2, lacks DNA for checking. Per germline, CDR1 MDHEN and CDR2 SYDVKM. The length of the CDR3 is 13 residues. The chain's CDR3 is CASSAPEGRGQYF.

J is TRBJ2-3 and V is TRBV4-3; with no DNA, the TCRdb D assignment of TRBD2 cannot be verified. This CDR3 comprises 17 residues. Germline lookup yields CDR1 LGHNA and CDR2 YSLEER. The CDR3: CASSQLGLATSTDTQYF.

This chain connects TRBV27 to TRBJ1-1. From germline, CDR1 is MNHEY and CDR2 SMNVEV (reference sequence). The CDR3 loop spans 13 amino acids. CDR3 region: CASSFGYGAEAFF.

V and J are TRBV6-6 and TRBJ1-2; lacking DNA, the TRBD1 call made by TCRdb goes unchecked. Germline V gene lookup returns CDR1 MNHNY and CDR2 SVGAGI (reference sequence). The CDR3 loop spans 11 amino acids. The CDR3 loop reads CASSYGGGYTF.